The rows below give T cell receptor beta chains drawn from one sample of a study. TCRdb re-called the 5' RACE reads with MiXCR, one entry per CDR3 protein. The sample contains tens of thousands of distinct CDR3 sequences, 28% of which appear only once. Sequenced input: tumor-infiltrating memory CD4+ T cells sorted from the breast tumor. These receptors originate from a female donor with breast cancer. CDR3s leave out the opening cysteine and the closing phenylalanine or tryptophan. The order of the fields is J gene, clone size, V gene, CDR3 protein. Part of the rows lack a size; the others show once, few, many or a class for expanded clones.

TRBJ1-2 many TRBV11-1 ASSFGDRAYGYT
TRBJ2-5 NA TRBV10-3 AIAGTRQETQY
TRBJ1-1 NA TRBV6-2/TRBV6-3 ASSSPRGDTEAF
TRBJ1-2 many TRBV7-2 ASSARQGADYGYT
TRBJ1-2 NA TRBV28 ASSLLGTSYGYT
TRBJ2-3 few TRBV6-6 ASSLRGVADTQY
TRBJ2-3 NA TRBV7-2 ASSLAAASDTQY
TRBJ2-3 few TRBV29-1 SVGGDADTQY
TRBJ1-1 few TRBV10-3 AIREDSTNTEAF
TRBJ2-1 few TRBV20-1 SADSGRSYNEQF
TRBJ1-2 few TRBV20-1 SARGQSYGYT
TRBJ2-7 few TRBV6-5 ASSDRLESSYEQY
TRBJ2-3 NA TRBV5-1 ASSLTSGSTDTQY
TRBJ2-1 NA TRBV12-3/TRBV12-4 ASSLLVSNEQF
TRBJ1-1 few TRBV25-1 ASSGRFMNTEAF
TRBJ1-5 NA TRBV20-1 SALDAGDGEPQH
TRBJ2-1 few TRBV5-1 ASSSEGREVNEQF
TRBJ2-2 NA TRBV6-5 ASRRGAGPSDTGELF
TRBJ2-1 NA TRBV5-5 ASSLEPVGEQF
TRBJ2-1 NA TRBV4-3 ASSQVRTLGNEQF
TRBJ1-2 few TRBV6-5 ASRRTEFYGYT
TRBJ2-5 NA TRBV18 ASSLRDNRETQY
TRBJ1-1 NA TRBV5-1 ASNAGVRVLGTEAF
TRBJ2-7 NA TRBV7-8 ASSLGGQGIGYEQY
TRBJ2-5 few TRBV11-3 ASSLATPPTQY
TRBJ2-1 NA TRBV7-2 ASSLPLLAGRDEQF
TRBJ1-4 few TRBV20-1 SARPGRSGEKLF
TRBJ2-3 NA TRBV4-1 ASSQRTSGWTDTQY
TRBJ1-5 many TRBV12-3/TRBV12-4 ASSSTENQPQH
TRBJ1-5 NA TRBV6-2/TRBV6-3 ASSYQGIQPQH
TRBJ2-7 NA TRBV28 ASSVIAGGSYEQY
TRBJ1-2 NA TRBV6-1 ASSEQGSRGYT
TRBJ2-5 NA TRBV29-1 SAGDETQY
TRBJ2-2 few TRBV6-5 ASSYLRSTNTGELF
TRBJ1-1 NA TRBV18 ASSGTGRTEAF
TRBJ1-5 many TRBV7-9 ASSPGIRSNQPQH
TRBJ2-3 NA TRBV7-9 ASSLRARTTDTQY
TRBJ1-1 NA TRBV6-5 ASSYSSQGQSEAF
TRBJ1-2 NA TRBV6-6 ASSLPVDGGYT
TRBJ2-7 NA TRBV18 ASSVAGAAGEQY
TRBJ2-5 few TRBV20-1 SARRSQETQY
TRBJ2-5 NA TRBV6-2/TRBV6-3 ASGDRFQETQY
TRBJ2-5 NA TRBV29-1 SVVPQETQY
TRBJ2-2 NA TRBV7-3 ASSPGDRGITGELF
TRBJ2-3 NA TRBV19 ASSSQTGDTQY
TRBJ1-1 NA TRBV25-1 ASSDIQEAF
TRBJ2-1 NA TRBV7-9 ASSSSGRLNEQF
TRBJ2-2 NA TRBV4-2 ASSQGDRVNTGELF
TRBJ1-3 NA TRBV7-9 ASSLSVVDTIY
TRBJ1-1 NA TRBV7-2 ASSRGRQEDTEAF
TRBJ2-7 few TRBV28 ASSLWAGRSSYEQY
TRBJ1-2 NA TRBV24-1 ATSDPWTHGYT
TRBJ2-7 many TRBV3-1 ASTYQGGKTYEQY
TRBJ2-5 NA TRBV7-7 ASSKGALETQY
TRBJ2-5 few TRBV7-2 ASSLAGTSQETQY